The rows below give T cell receptor beta chains drawn from one sample of a study of blood T cell repertoires in COVID-19. Produced via immunoSEQ multiplex PCR; TCRdb's table is partial and in-frame only. The sample carries 240,000 or so clones, approximately 80% recorded once. Sample: peripheral blood. All receptors derive from a woman between 18 and 30 years old with acute or convalescent COVID-19. Both conserved end residues are part of each CDR3. The D gene is left open where the match is weak. The size field is filled for only some rows; it gives once, few, many or a size class.

d_call,j_call,v_call,clone_size,cdr3_nt,cdr3_aa
TRBD1,TRBJ2-7,TRBV6-2/TRBV6-3,-,TGTGCCAGCAGTTACAACCCTCGACAGGGGGCGTACGAGCAGTACTTC,CASSYNPRQGAYEQYF
TRBD1,TRBJ2-7,TRBV28,-,TGTGCCAGCAGTCCAGACAGGGGGCGATCCTACGAGCAGTACTTC,CASSPDRGRSYEQYF
-,TRBJ1-4,TRBV28,-,TGTGCCAGCAGAACGGACTTCCCTAATGAAAAACTGTTTTTT,CASRTDFPNEKLFF
-,TRBJ1-2,TRBV10-3,once,TGTGCCATCAGTGAGTCCCAGGGTTATGGCTATGGCTACACCTTC,CAISESQGYGYGYTF
-,TRBJ2-7,TRBV15,-,TGTGCCACCAGCATCTACCGGGACTACGAGCAGTACTTC,CATSIYRDYEQYF
TRBD1,TRBJ1-1,TRBV19,-,TGTGCCAGTAGTACCTTTGGGACAGACACTGAAGCTTTCTTT,CASSTFGTDTEAFF
-,TRBJ2-3,TRBV7-9,-,TGTGCCAGCAGCTGGGGGACTAGCACAGATACGCAGTATTTT,CASSWGTSTDTQYF
TRBD1,TRBJ2-7,TRBV29-1,few,TGCAGCGCCTCGGGACAGGGGTTATCCTACGAGCAGTACTTC,CSASGQGLSYEQYF
-,TRBJ1-1,TRBV28,-,TGTGCCAGCAGGAGAACTTCGAACACTGAAGCTTTCTTT,CASRRTSNTEAFF
-,TRBJ1-1,TRBV3-1/TRBV3-2,-,TGTGCCAGCAGCCAAAAACAGGCGGAGAACACTGAAGCTTTCTTT,CASSQKQAENTEAFF
TRBD2,TRBJ2-7,TRBV30,-,TGTGCCTGGAGTGTAGCGACTAGCGGGAGAGGAAACCCCTACGAGCAGTACTTC,CAWSVATSGRGNPYEQYF
-,TRBJ1-5,TRBV7-2,-,TGTGCCAGCAGCCCTCGAGGGCGGTCTTATAGCAATCAGCCCCAGCATTTT,CASSPRGRSYSNQPQHF
-,TRBJ2-5,TRBV7-2,-,TGTGCCAGCAGCGTTATGGCCCAAGAGACCCAGTACTTC,CASSVMAQETQYF
TRBD2,TRBJ2-3,TRBV7-2,few,TGTGCCAGCAGCTTGATTGGCGGGAGGGCCACAGATACGCAGTATTTT,CASSLIGGRATDTQYF
TRBD2,TRBJ2-1,TRBV14,-,TGTGCCAGCAGCTTAGCGGGCCCCTCTTACAATGAGCAGTTCTTC,CASSLAGPSYNEQFF
TRBD2,TRBJ2-4,TRBV28,-,TGTGCCAGCAGTTTGTCTCGGGGGGTGGGACTAGCCAAAAACATTCAGTACTTC,CASSLSRGVGLAKNIQYF
TRBD1,TRBJ2-3,TRBV5-4,-,TGTGCCAGCAGCTTGGAAGGGACAGTCTCGTTAACTAGCACAGATACGCAGTATTTT,CASSLEGTVSLTSTDTQYF
-,TRBJ1-2,TRBV9,few,TGTGCCAGCACCCAGGGCTATGGCTACACCTTC,CASTQGYGYTF
-,TRBJ1-2,TRBV12-1,-,TGTGCCAGCAGCTGGGATGAGGAGGGCCCTAACTATGGCTACACCTTC,CASSWDEEGPNYGYTF
TRBD1,TRBJ2-7,TRBV29-1,-,TGCAGCGTTGAAGATCGGGGGACAGGGGGCAACGAGCAGTACTTC,CSVEDRGTGGNEQYF
TRBD1,TRBJ2-3,TRBV5-1,-,TGCGCCAGCAGCTTGGGGGGTTCCACAGGGGGCACAGATACGCAGTATTTT,CASSLGGSTGGTDTQYF
TRBD2,TRBJ2-1,TRBV5-1,-,TGCGCCAGCAGCCTTAGCGGGACCCACAATGAGCAGTTCTTC,CASSLSGTHNEQFF
TRBD2,TRBJ2-7,TRBV2,-,TGTGCCAGCAGTGAAGGGCCTAGGATATCTAGCGGAAGCTCCTACGAGCAGTACTTC,CASSEGPRISSGSSYEQYF
-,TRBJ1-1,TRBV18,-,TGTGCCACCCTCCCCGGGTTGAACACTGAAGCTTTCTTT,CATLPGLNTEAFF
-,TRBJ1-1,TRBV5-5,once,TGTGCCAGCAGCTTGGGGCCGAACACTGAAGCTTTCTTT,CASSLGPNTEAFF
TRBD2,TRBJ2-4,TRBV5-5,-,TGTGCCAGCAGCTTGGAGTCAGCGGGAGGGGGAAACATTCAGTACTTC,CASSLESAGGGNIQYF
TRBD1,TRBJ2-3,TRBV7-9,few,TGTGCCAGCAGCTACCGGGACAGGGATCCGGGAGATACGCAGTATTTT,CASSYRDRDPGDTQYF
-,TRBJ2-1,TRBV5-1,-,TGCGCCAGCAGCTTGGTTCCAGGGGCCTACAATGAGCAGTTCTTC,CASSLVPGAYNEQFF
-,TRBJ1-6,TRBV30,once,TGTGCCTGGAGTGTACGACAGGCCTATAATTCACCCCTCCACTTT,CAWSVRQAYNSPLHF
-,TRBJ2-1,TRBV14,-,TGTGCCAGCAGCCAGAGTCAGACTACCGATGAGCAGTTCTTC,CASSQSQTTDEQFF
TRBD1,TRBJ2-2,TRBV27,-,TGTGCCAGCAGTTCGTACAGGGGTCTGGAGCTGTTTTTT,CASSSYRGLELFF
-,TRBJ1-3,TRBV7-8,-,TGTGCCAGCAGCTTAGGGCCTTCTCGCTCTGGAAACACCATATATTTT,CASSLGPSRSGNTIYF
TRBD2,TRBJ2-2,TRBV4-3,-,TGCGCCAGCAGCCAAGATATTATAGGACTAGCGCCCGGGGAGCTGTTTTTT,CASSQDIIGLAPGELFF
-,TRBJ2-7,TRBV6-2/TRBV6-3,-,TGTGCCAGCAGTTACTTAGTAAACGGCGAGCAGTACTTC,CASSYLVNGEQYF
TRBD1,TRBJ2-1,TRBV6-1,-,TGTGCCAGCAGTGACCCGACAGGGGGCAGCTTCCATGAGCAGTTCTTC,CASSDPTGGSFHEQFF
TRBD1,TRBJ1-5,TRBV6-5,few,TGTGCCAGCAGGCAAGACAGGGTTTACCAGCCCCAGCATTTT,CASRQDRVYQPQHF
TRBD2,TRBJ2-7,TRBV7-2,once,TGTGCCAGCAGCCCGGGAGGCCTAGCGGGAGGGCCAGGGAACTACGAGCAGTACTTC,CASSPGGLAGGPGNYEQYF
-,TRBJ2-7,TRBV13,-,TGTGCCAGCAGCCCACCGGACTTCTCCTACGAGCAGTACTTC,CASSPPDFSYEQYF
-,TRBJ1-4,TRBV5-6,once,TGTGCCAGCAGCCCAAGTGAGGGGGTGGGCGAAAAACTGTTTTTT,CASSPSEGVGEKLFF
TRBD1,TRBJ1-1,TRBV6-2/TRBV6-3,-,TGTGCCAGCAGCCCGCAGGGGGCGAGAGCTTTCTTT,CASSPQGARAFF
TRBD1,TRBJ1-6,TRBV19,few,TGTGCCAGTAGCACGTTGACAGGGGTTAGTTCACCCCTCCACTTT,CASSTLTGVSSPLHF
TRBD2,TRBJ2-1,TRBV2,-,TGTGCCAGCAGACCTTTTAGCGGGACCTACAATGAGCAGTTCTTC,CASRPFSGTYNEQFF
-,TRBJ2-2,TRBV5-8,-,TGTGCCAGCAGCGGGGGGACAGCGATTGGGGAGCTGTTTTTT,CASSGGTAIGELFF
-,TRBJ1-5,TRBV19,-,TGTGCCAGTAGTACCATCGACGGGAGACATAGCAATCAGCCCCAGCATTTT,CASSTIDGRHSNQPQHF
TRBD1,TRBJ1-3,TRBV10-2,-,TGCGCCAGCAGTACACAGGGGTCGGGCGGAAACACCATATATTTT,CASSTQGSGGNTIYF
TRBD2,TRBJ2-1,TRBV7-9,few,TGTGCCAGCAGCCCACGGCTAGCGGGAGTGGATGAGCAGTTCTTC,CASSPRLAGVDEQFF
-,TRBJ1-4,TRBV28,-,TGTGCCAGCAGTTTAACGCGCTCAACTAATGAAAAACTGTTTTTT,CASSLTRSTNEKLFF
-,TRBJ1-1,TRBV3-1/TRBV3-2,-,TGTGCCAGCAGCCAAGATAAGGGGTACACTGAAGCTTTCTTT,CASSQDKGYTEAFF
TRBD1,TRBJ1-2,TRBV5-4,-,TGTGCCAGCAGCCAGAGACAGGGAATTTATGGCTACACCTTC,CASSQRQGIYGYTF
TRBD2,TRBJ2-3,TRBV5-1,-,TGCGCCAGCAGCTCTTCGACTAGCGGGAGCACAGATACGCAGTATTTT,CASSSSTSGSTDTQYF
TRBD1,TRBJ1-5,TRBV2,-,TGTGCCAGCAGTGAGGGGACAGGGTATCAGCCCCAGCATTTT,CASSEGTGYQPQHF
-,TRBJ1-6,TRBV30,-,TGTGCCTGGAGTCCAAGGGGAGGCCCTTCACCCCTCCACTTT,CAWSPRGGPSPLHF
-,TRBJ2-7,TRBV15,-,TGTGCCACCAGCAGAGGTCTAGAAGAATTCTCCGACGAGCAGTACTTC,CATSRGLEEFSDEQYF
-,TRBJ2-7,TRBV19,-,TGTGCCAGTAGTCTGGGACTGCGGTACGAGCAGTACTTC,CASSLGLRYEQYF
TRBD1,TRBJ1-1,TRBV5-1,many,TGCGCCAGCAGCTTGGTGACAGGGGAGGGAGGCACTGAAGCTTTCTTT,CASSLVTGEGGTEAFF
-,TRBJ1-2,TRBV6-5,-,TGTGCCAGCAGTTCCACAGGGTTTTGGGACTATGGCTACACCTTC,CASSSTGFWDYGYTF
-,TRBJ2-5,TRBV19,-,TGTGCCAGTAGTATCCGGGGGACGGAGACCCAGTACTTC,CASSIRGTETQYF
TRBD2,TRBJ2-3,TRBV3-1/TRBV3-2,once,TGTGCCAGCAGCCACGCCAGAGCGGGAACTATGTTCGGCACAGATACGCAGTATTTT,CASSHARAGTMFGTDTQYF
TRBD1,TRBJ2-7,TRBV27,-,TGTGCCAGCAGCCGACAGGGCCTAGGCCTAGGGTCCCTCCGCTACGAGCAGTACTTC,CASSRQGLGLGSLRYEQYF
TRBD1,TRBJ1-4,TRBV4-3,-,TGCGCCAGCAGCCAAGTGGGGACAGGCTCTGAAAAACTGTTTTTT,CASSQVGTGSEKLFF